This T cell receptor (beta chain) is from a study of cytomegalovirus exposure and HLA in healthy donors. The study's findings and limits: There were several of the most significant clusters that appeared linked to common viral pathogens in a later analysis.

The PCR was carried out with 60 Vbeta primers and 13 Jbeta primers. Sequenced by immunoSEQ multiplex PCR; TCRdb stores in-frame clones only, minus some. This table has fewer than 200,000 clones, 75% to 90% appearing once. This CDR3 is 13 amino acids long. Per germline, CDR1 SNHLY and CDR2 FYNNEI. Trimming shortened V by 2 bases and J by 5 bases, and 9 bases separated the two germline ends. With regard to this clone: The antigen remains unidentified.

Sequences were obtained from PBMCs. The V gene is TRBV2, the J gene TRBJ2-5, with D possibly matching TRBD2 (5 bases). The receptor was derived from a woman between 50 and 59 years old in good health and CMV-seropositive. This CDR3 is CASSETSWETQYF. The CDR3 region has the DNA TGTGCCAGCAGTGAAACTAGTTGGGAGACCCAGTACTTC.